The 4 T cell receptor beta chains reported below all come from one sample, sequenced in a study of vaccination effects on CD4 cells after COVID-19. The antigens of these receptors remain unknown. Upon completion of more than 9 days in culture, CD4+ T cells were isolated. The table came from immunoSEQ multiplex PCR; TCRdb's copy has only in-frame clones and leaves some out. The sample contains more than 30,000 clones, 82% of which appear only once. The sequenced sample was CD4+ T cells from PBMCs cultured without peptide, obtained before COVID-19 vaccination. The receptors originated from a human donor who received a COVID-19 vaccine.

The chain uses TRBV24-1 and TRBJ2-4; 7 bases match TRBD1. J was trimmed by 2 bases and V by 4 bases; bases with no gene match: 4. CDR3 length: 15 residues. Germline CDR1 and CDR2: KGHDR and SFDVKD. Here the CDR3 DNA reads TGTGCCACCAGTGACGCCAGGGGGTCCAAAAACATTCAGTACTTC. It codes for CATSDARGSKNIQYF.

This rearrangement joins TRBV18 to TRBJ1-1, with D possibly matching TRBD1 (6 bases). V lost 0 bases, J lost 5 bases, and 10 bases lay in between. The CDR3 loop spans 14 amino acids. In germline, CDR1 is KGHSH, CDR2 LQKENI. The CDR3 sequence: CASSPPTGVTEAFF. In nucleotides, the CDR3 is TGTGCCAGCTCACCACCGACAGGCGTAACTGAAGCTTTCTTT.

V is TRBV27 and J is TRBJ1-1, with D perhaps TRBD1 (5 bases). CDR3 length: 15 amino acids. Per the germline V gene, CDR1 is MNHEY and CDR2 is SMNVEV (reference sequence). V lost 7 bases and J lost 5, with 20 bases in between. The CDR3 region has the DNA TGTGCCAGCAACGTACTGGGGGGGGGTAGGACTGAAGCTTTCTTT. It is translated as CASNVLGGGRTEAFF.

The rearrangement uses TRBV12-3 or TRBV12-4 and TRBJ2-2; a weak D match, TRBD1 (5 bases). The length of the CDR3 is 13 residues. V lost 8 bases and J 6 bases, leaving 13 bases between the germline ends. The CDR3: CASQEGVPGELFF. The CDR3 DNA reads TGTGCCAGCCAAGAAGGGGTCCCCGGGGAGCTGTTTTTT.